This T cell receptor beta chain was sequenced during a study of a mutant IDH1 vaccine in newly diagnosed glioma. Specified time point: week 23, last vaccination. Topical imiquimod accompanied each vaccine dose, which consisted of 300 ug of mutant IDH1 20-mer peptide. This clone occurred once. Its antigen is not known. Some clones are missing from TCRdb's copy, which holds only in-frame ones; the method was immunoSEQ multiplex PCR. Of roughly 74,000 clones in the sample, 85% were seen once. This clonotype originated in a woman aged 45-60 years with glioma. The sequencing here drew on PBMCs, taken from a glioma patient whose treatment included an IDH1 peptide vaccine.

The CDR3 spells CASSIRTGITVGDYYNEQFF. In DNA, the CDR3 is TGTGCCAGCAGTATTCGGACAGGGATTACGGTTGGGGACTACTACAATGAGCAGTTCTTC. The chain combines TRBV27 with TRBJ2-1, with a possible D match to TRBD1 (8 bases). CDR3 size: 20 residues. V lost 5 bases to trimming and J lost 3 bases, with 29 bases between them. Germline CDR1 reads MNHEY; CDR2 reads SMNVEV (reference sequence).